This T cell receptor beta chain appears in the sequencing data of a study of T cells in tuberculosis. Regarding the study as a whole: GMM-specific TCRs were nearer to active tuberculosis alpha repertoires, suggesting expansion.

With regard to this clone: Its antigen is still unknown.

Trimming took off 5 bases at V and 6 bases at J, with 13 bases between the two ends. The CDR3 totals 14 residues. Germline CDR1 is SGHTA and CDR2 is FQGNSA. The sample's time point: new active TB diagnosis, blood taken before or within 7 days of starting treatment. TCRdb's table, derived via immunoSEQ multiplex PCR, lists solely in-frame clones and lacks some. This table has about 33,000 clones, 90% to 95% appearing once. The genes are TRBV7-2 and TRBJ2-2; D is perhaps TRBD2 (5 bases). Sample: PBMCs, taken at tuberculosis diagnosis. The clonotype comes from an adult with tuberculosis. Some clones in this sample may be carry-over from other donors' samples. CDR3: CASSPAGGSGELFF. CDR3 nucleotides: TGTGCCAGCAGCCCGGCGGGTGGGTCCGGGGAGCTGTTTTTT.